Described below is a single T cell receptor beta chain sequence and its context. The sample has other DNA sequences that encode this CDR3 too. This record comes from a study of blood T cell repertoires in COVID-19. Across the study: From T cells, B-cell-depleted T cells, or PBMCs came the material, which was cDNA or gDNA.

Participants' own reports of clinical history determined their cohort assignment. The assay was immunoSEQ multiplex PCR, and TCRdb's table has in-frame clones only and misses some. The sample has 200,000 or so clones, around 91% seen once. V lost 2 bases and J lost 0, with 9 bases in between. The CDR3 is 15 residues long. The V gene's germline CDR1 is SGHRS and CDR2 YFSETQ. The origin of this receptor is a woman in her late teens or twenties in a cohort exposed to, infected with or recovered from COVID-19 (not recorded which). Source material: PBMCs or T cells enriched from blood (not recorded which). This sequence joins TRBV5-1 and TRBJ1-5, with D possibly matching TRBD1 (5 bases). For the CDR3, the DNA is TGCGCCAGCAGCTTAGCGGGGGGTAGCAATCAGCCCCAGCATTTT. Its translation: CASSLAGGSNQPQHF.